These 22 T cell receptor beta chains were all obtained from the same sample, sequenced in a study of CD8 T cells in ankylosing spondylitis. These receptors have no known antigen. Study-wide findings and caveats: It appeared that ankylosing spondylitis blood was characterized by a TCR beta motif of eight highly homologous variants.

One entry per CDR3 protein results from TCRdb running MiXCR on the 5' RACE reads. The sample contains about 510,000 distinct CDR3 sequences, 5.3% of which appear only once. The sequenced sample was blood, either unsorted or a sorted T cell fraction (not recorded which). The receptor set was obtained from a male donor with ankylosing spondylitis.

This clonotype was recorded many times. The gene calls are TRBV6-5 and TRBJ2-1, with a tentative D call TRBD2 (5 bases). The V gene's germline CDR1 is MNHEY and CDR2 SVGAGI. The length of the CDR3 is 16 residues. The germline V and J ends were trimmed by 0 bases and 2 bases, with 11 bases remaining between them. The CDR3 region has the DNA TGTGCCAGCAGTTACTCGAAGGGAGAAGCCTACAATGAGCAGTTCTTC. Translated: CASSYSKGEAYNEQFF.

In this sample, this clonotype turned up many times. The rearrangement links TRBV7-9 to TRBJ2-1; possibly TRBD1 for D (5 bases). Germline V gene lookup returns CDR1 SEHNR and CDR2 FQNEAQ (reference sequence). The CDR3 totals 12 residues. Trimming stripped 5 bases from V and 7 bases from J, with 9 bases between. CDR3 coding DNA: TGTGCCAGCAGCAAGGGGATAAATGAGCAGTTCTTC. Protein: CASSKGINEQFF. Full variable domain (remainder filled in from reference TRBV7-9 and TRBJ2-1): DTGVSQNPRHKITKRGQNVTFRCDPISEHNRLYWYRQTLGQGPEFLTYFQNEAQLEKSRLLSDRFSAERPKGSFSTLEIQRTEQGDSAMYLCASSKGINEQFFGPGTRLTVL.

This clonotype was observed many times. CDR3 residues: CSARVRRMSEQYF. The CDR3 coding sequence is TGCAGTGCGAGGGTGCGGAGAATGAGCGAGCAGTACTTC. The rearrangement uses TRBV20-1 and TRBJ2-7, with D maybe TRBD2 (5 bases). The CDR3 runs 13 residues. Germline V gene lookup returns CDR1 DFQATT and CDR2 SNEGSKA (reference sequence). V was clipped by 6 bases and J by 6 bases, with 18 bases between them.

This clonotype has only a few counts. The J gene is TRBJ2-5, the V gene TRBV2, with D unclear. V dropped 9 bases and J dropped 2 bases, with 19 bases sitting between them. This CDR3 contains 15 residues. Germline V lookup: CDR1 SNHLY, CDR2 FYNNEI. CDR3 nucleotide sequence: TGTGCCAGAGAGGAACCTCTCGCCCTACAAGAGACCCAGTACTTC. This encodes CAREEPLALQETQYF.

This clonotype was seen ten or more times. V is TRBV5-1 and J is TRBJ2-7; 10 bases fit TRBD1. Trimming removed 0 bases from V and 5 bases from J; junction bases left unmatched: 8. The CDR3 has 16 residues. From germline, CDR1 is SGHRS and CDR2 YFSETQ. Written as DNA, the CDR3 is TGCGCCAGCAGCTTGGGTCTAGGGACAGGGGCGGACGAGCAGTACTTC. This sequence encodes CASSLGLGTGADEQYF.

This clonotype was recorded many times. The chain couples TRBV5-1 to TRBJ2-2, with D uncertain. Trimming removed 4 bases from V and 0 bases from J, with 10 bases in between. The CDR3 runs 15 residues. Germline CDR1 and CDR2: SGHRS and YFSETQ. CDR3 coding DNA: TGCGCCAGCAGCCTGGGCTTCCCGAACACCGGGGAGCTGTTTTTT. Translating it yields CASSLGFPNTGELFF. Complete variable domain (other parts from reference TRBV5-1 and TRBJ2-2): KAGVTQTPRYLIKTRGQQVTLSCSPISGHRSVSWYQQTPGQGLQFLFEYFSETQRNKGNFPGRFSGRQFSNSRSEMNVSTLELGDSALYLCASSLGFPNTGELFFGEGSRLTVL.

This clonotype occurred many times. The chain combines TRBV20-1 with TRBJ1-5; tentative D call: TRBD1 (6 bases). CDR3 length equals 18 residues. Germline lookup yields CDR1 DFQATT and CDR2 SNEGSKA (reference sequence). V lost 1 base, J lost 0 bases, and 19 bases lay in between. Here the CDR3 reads CSARAPLGGPYSNQPQHF. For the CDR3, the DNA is TGCAGTGCTAGAGCACCTCTGGGGGGGCCCTATAGCAATCAGCCCCAGCATTTT.

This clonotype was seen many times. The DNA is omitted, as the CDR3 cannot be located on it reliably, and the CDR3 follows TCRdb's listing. The CDR3 protein is CASSSSDYNEQFF. The chain carries TRBV27 and TRBJ2-1. Germline V lookup: CDR1 MNHEY, CDR2 SMNVEV (reference sequence). Including both end residues, the CDR3 is 13 amino acids long.

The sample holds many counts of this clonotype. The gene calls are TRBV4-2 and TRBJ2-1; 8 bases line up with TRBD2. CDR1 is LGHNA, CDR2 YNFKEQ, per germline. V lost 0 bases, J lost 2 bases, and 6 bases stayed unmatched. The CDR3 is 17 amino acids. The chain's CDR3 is CASSQDYTSGTYNEQFF. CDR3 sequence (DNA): TGTGCCAGCAGCCAAGATTACACTAGCGGTACCTACAATGAGCAGTTCTTC.

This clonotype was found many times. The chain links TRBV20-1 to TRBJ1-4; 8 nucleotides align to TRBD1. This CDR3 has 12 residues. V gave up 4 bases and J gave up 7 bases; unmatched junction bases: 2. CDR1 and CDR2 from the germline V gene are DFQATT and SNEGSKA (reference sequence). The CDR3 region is CSATTGVEKLFF. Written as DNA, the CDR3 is TGCAGTGCTACGACAGGGGTTGAAAAACTGTTTTTT.

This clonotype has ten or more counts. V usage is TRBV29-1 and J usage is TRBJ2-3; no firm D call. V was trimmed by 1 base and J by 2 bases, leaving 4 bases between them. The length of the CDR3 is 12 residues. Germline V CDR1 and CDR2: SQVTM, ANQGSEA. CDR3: CSVEADTDTQYF. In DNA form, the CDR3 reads TGCAGCGTTGAAGCGGACACAGATACGCAGTATTTT.

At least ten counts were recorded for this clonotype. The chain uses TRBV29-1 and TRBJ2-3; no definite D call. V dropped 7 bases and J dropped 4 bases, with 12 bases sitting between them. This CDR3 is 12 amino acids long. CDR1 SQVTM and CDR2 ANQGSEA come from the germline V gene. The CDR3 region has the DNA TGCAGCGCTGCCGGGTCGGCAGATACGCAGTATTTT. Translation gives CSAAGSADTQYF.

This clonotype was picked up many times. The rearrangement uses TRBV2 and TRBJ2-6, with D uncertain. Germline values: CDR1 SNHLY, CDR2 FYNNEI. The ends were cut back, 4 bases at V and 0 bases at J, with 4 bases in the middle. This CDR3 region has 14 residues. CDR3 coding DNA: TGTGCCAGCAGTGCCCTCTCTGGGGCCAACGTCCTGACTTTC. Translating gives CASSALSGANVLTF.

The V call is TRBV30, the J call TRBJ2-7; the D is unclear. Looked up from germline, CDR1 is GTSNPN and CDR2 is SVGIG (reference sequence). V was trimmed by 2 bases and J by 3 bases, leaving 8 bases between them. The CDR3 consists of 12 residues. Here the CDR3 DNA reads TGTGCCTGGAGTATCGGCAGCTACGAGCAGTACTTC. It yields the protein CAWSIGSYEQYF. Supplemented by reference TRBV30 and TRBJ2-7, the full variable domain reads SQTIHQWPATLVQPVGSPLSLECTVEGTSNPNLYWYRQAAGRGLQLLFYSVGIGQISSEVPQNLSASRPQDRQFILSSKKLLLSDSGFYLCAWSIGSYEQYFGPGTRLTVT.

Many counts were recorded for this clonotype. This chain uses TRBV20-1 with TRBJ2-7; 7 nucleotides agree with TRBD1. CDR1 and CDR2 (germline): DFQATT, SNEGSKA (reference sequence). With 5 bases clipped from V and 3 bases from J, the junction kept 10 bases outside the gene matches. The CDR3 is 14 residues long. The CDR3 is CSAQRQGRDYEQYF. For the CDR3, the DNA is TGCAGTGCTCAACGACAGGGAAGAGACTACGAGCAGTACTTC.

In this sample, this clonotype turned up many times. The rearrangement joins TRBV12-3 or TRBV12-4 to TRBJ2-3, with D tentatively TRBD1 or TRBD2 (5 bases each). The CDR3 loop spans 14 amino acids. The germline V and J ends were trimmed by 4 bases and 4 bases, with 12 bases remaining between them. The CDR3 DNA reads TGTGCCAGCAGTTCCACGGGGCGGCCAGATACGCAGTATTTT. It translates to CASSSTGRPDTQYF.

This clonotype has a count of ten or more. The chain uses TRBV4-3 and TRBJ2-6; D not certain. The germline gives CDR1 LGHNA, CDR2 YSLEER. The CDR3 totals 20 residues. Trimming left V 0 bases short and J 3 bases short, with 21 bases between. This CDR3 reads CASSQDVFVRGGVGANVLTF. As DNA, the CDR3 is TGCGCCAGCAGCCAAGATGTATTTGTAAGAGGTGGGGTTGGGGCCAACGTCCTGACTTTC.

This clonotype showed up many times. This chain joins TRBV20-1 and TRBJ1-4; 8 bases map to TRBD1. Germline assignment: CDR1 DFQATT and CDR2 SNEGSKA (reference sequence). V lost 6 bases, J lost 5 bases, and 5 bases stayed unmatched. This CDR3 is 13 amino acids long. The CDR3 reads CSAKTGVNEKLFF. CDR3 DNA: TGCAGTGCGAAGACAGGGGTGAATGAAAAACTGTTTTTT.

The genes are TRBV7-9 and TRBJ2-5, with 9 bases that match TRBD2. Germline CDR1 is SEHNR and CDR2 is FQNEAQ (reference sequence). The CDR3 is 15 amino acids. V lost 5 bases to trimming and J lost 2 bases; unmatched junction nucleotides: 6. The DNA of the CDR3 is TGTGCCAGCAGCCAAGGACTAGCGAAGCAAGAGACCCAGTACTTC. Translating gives CASSQGLAKQETQYF.

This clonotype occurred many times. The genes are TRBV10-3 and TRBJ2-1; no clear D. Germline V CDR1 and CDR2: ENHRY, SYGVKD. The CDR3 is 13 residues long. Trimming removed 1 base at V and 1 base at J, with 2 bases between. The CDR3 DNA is TGTGCCATCAGTGAGTTATCCTACAATGAGCAGTTCTTC. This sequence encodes CAISELSYNEQFF.

CDR3 bases: TGTGCCAGCAGTAAGGGGGGCCGATACGAGCAGTACTTC. Translated: CASSKGGRYEQYF. The J gene is TRBJ2-7, the V gene TRBV5-4; the D call may be TRBD1 or TRBD2 (6 bases each). The length of the CDR3 is 13 residues. The V gene lost 5 bases and the J gene lost 4 bases, with 13 bases spanning the gap. Per germline, CDR1 SGHNT and CDR2 YYREEE (reference sequence).

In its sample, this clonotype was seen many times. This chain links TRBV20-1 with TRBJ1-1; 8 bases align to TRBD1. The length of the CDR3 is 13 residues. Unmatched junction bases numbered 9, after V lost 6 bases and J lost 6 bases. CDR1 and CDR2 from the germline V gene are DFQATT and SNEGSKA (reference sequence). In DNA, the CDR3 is TGCAGTGCCACACTACCAGGGGGCCCTGAAGCTTTCTTT. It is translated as CSATLPGGPEAFF.